Each of the 9 T cell receptor beta chains below was sequenced from the same sample in a study of Ad26.COV2.S vaccination and SARS-CoV-2 variants. Treatment indicated: some 19 received Ad26.COV2.S at low or high dose, single or two shots; five or six received placebo; per-sample allocation not given. Samples analyzed were those drawn on day 63 after the first vaccine or placebo injection. Here immunoSEQ multiplex PCR was the method, and the copy in TCRdb shows in-frame clones only, minus some. The profile shows about 390,000 clones, 92% of them singletons. Sequencing used peripheral blood, obtained in a trial of Ad26.COV2.S vaccine versus placebo. These receptors all stem from a person between 18 and 60 years old who received the Ad26.COV2.S COVID-19 vaccine or a placebo.

This clone was detected only once. This chain joins TRBV6-2 or TRBV6-3 and TRBJ2-3, with 9 bases matching TRBD2. CDR3 length: 16 residues. Trimming cost V 2 bases and J 3 bases; bases outside gene matches: 6. Germline values: CDR1 MNHEY, CDR2 SVGEGT. CDR3 protein: CASSYPPAGGTDTQYF. CDR3 DNA sequence: TGTGCCAGCAGTTACCCCCCCGCGGGGGGGACAGATACGCAGTATTTT.

This chain connects TRBV27 to TRBJ2-3; the match to TRBD2 covers 7 bases. V lost 3 bases, J lost 3 bases, and 6 bases stayed unmatched. Germline-derived CDR1 and CDR2 are MNHEY and SMNVEV (reference sequence). The CDR3 spans 15 residues. The chain's CDR3 is CASSFGSGGTDTQYF. CDR3 sequence (DNA): TGTGCCAGCAGTTTTGGTTCGGGGGGAACAGATACGCAGTATTTT.

V usage is TRBV13 and J usage is TRBJ2-2; no clear D. Trimming pared 5 bases from V and 1 base from J, leaving 14 bases between. From germline, CDR1 is PRHDT and CDR2 FYEKMQ (reference sequence). The CDR3 has 16 amino acids. CDR3 nucleotide sequence: TGTGCCAGCAGCCCTAAGGTGGCAGGGAACACCGGGGAGCTGTTTTTT. Its protein product is CASSPKVAGNTGELFF. Combining the CDR3 with reference TRBV13 and TRBJ2-2 gives the whole variable domain AAGVIQSPRHLIKEKRETATLKCYPIPRHDTVYWYQQGPGQDPQFLISFYEKMQSDKGSIPDRFSAQQFSDYHSELNMSSLELGDSALYFCASSPKVAGNTGELFFGEGSRLTVL.

V gene TRBV6-5 combines with J gene TRBJ2-7; 7 positions match TRBD1. The junction had 9 bases not matched to a gene; V was cut back by 5 bases and J by 2 bases. This CDR3 contains 15 residues. CDR1 is MNHEY, CDR2 SVGAGI, per germline. The CDR3 DNA reads TGTGCCAGCAGTATTGGGCAGGGGGTTACCTACGAGCAGTACTTC. Protein: CASSIGQGVTYEQYF.

The V call is TRBV7-8, the J call TRBJ1-1; D might be TRBD1 (6 bases). Trimming cost V 4 bases and J 0 bases, with 21 bases left between them. The CDR3 consists of 18 residues. Germline loops: CDR1 SGHVS, CDR2 FQNEAQ. CDR3 coding DNA: TGTGCCAGCAGCTCCACACCGGGACACCTAGCTATGAACACTGAAGCTTTCTTT. Protein sequence: CASSSTPGHLAMNTEAFF.

V is TRBV21-1 and J is TRBJ2-1; the listed D gene, TRBD2, was not tested against the DNA. TRBV21-1 corresponds to a pseudogene. The CDR3 is made up of 16 amino acids. CDR3 residues: CASSKGLAGEGNEQFF. DNA for the CDR3: TGTGCCAGCAGCAAAGGTCTAGCGGGGGAGGGCAATGAGCAGTTCTTC.

The chain is built from TRBV27 and TRBJ1-2, with 8 nucleotides matching TRBD1. This CDR3 comprises 15 residues. The trim removed 5 bases at V and 2 bases at J, leaving 7 bases unmatched. In germline, CDR1 is MNHEY, CDR2 SMNVEV (reference sequence). The CDR3 DNA follows: TGTGCCAGCAGTCCGACAGGGGCGATAAACTATGGCTACACCTTC. Translated, it gives CASSPTGAINYGYTF.

The chain employs TRBV5-1 and TRBJ1-1; the D gene is possibly TRBD1 (5 bases). The CDR3 length is 15 residues. The V end lost 4 bases, the J end lost 1 base, and 14 bases lay between the germline ends. The germline V gene encodes CDR1 SGHRS and CDR2 YFSETQ. The DNA of the CDR3 is TGCGCCAGCAGCATCAAGACAGAGCGGAACACTGAAGCTTTCTTT. Protein product: CASSIKTERNTEAFF.

The rearrangement joins TRBV6-5 to TRBJ2-7, with D unclear. Germline CDR1 is MNHEY and CDR2 is SVGAGI. Trimming removed 2 bases at V and 5 bases at J, with 13 bases between. The CDR3 is made up of 14 amino acids. CDR3 DNA: TGTGCCAGCAGTTACCGGTGGAAGAGGAACGAGCAGTACTTC. Amino acids: CASSYRWKRNEQYF.